The T cell receptor (beta chain) described here comes from a study of T cells in Graves' hyperthyroidism and ophthalmopathy. Germline V gives CDR1 ENHRY, CDR2 SYGVKD. The CDR3 spans 12 residues. V lost 9 bases to trimming and J lost 7 bases; unmatched junction nucleotides: 6. Patients were excluded because of uncontrolled infection, other autoimmune disease, pregnancy or lactation. TCR beta CDR3 sequences were amplified from RNA transcripts. HTBI primers were employed in a first-round RT-PCR of the TCR CDR3. TCRdb passed the multiplex PCR reads through MiXCR, listing each CDR3 protein once. The sample shows more than 500,000 distinct CDR3 sequences, roughly 46% of them seen only once.

This TCR was recovered from an adult woman with Graves' disease, either hyperthyroidism or ophthalmopathy (not recorded which). The rearrangement joins TRBV10-3 to TRBJ1-1; 9 bases agree with TRBD1. Sample: peripheral blood or thyroid tissue (not recorded which). The CDR3 sequence is CAMGDRGSEAFF. The CDR3 bases are TGTGCCATGGGTGACAGGGGGAGTGAAGCTTTCTTT.